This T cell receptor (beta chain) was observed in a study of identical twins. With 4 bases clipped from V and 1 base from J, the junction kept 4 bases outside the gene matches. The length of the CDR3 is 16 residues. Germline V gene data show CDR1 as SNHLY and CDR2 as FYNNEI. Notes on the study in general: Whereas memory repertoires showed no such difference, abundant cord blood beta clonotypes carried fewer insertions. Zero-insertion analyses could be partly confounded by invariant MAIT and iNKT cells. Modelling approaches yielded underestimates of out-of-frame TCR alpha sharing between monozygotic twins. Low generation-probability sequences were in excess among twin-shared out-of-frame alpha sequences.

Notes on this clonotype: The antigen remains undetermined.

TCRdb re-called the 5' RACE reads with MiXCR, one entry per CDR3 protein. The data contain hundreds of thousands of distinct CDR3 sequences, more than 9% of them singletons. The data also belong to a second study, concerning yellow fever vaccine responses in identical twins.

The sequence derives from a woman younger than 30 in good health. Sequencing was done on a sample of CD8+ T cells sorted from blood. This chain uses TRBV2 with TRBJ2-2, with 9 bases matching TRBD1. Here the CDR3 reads CASSGDREGNTGELFF. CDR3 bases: TGTGCCAGCAGTGGGGACAGGGAGGGGAACACCGGGGAGCTGTTTTTT.